This T cell receptor beta chain is from a study of T-cell memory formation after mild COVID-19. Using its own MiXCR run on the 5' RACE reads, TCRdb lists one record per CDR3 protein. The sample has 110,000 to 150,000 distinct CDR3 sequences, about 23% seen once. Germline V gives CDR1 SGHTS, CDR2 YDEGEE. Unmatched junction bases numbered 7, after V lost 6 bases and J lost 8 bases. This CDR3 region has 14 residues. What was sequenced was PBMCs or a T cell subset sorted from them (not recorded which). This sequence was found in an adult woman who had mild COVID-19 (a few samples of this study predate the infection). Cell type and time point are not known. This chain connects TRBV5-8 to TRBJ2-1, with 11 bases fitting TRBD2. The CDR3 nucleotides are TGTGCCAGCAAAGTGACTAGCGGGATTTATGAGCAGTTCTTC. It encodes CASKVTSGIYEQFF.